The clone carrying this TCR beta chain was observed a handful of times. Sequencing used immunoSEQ multiplex PCR; TCRdb keeps in-frame clones, though not all of them. This sample has some 980,000 clones, with about three quarters found just once. The V gene's germline CDR1 is SGHRS and CDR2 YFSETQ. The CDR3 length is 14 residues. V was pared by 4 bases and J by 7 bases, with 12 bases between. This entry comes from a study of shared clonotypes between healthy human individuals. The chain combines TRBV5-1 with TRBJ1-6; tentatively, D is TRBD1 (5 bases). The clonotype originates from a man between 18 and 35 years old in good health. The sequenced sample consisted of memory CD4+ T cells sorted from blood. Subset given: CD45RA-negative fraction. This CDR3 is CASSPQGVNSPLHF. CDR3 nucleotides: TGCGCCAGCAGCCCTCAAGGGGTAAATTCACCCCTCCACTTT.